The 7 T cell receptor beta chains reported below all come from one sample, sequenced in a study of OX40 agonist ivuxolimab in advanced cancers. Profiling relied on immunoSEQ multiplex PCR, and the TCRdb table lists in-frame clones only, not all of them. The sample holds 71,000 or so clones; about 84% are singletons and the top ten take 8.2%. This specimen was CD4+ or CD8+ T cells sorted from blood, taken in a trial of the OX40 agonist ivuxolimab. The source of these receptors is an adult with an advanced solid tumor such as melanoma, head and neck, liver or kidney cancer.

Written as DNA, the CDR3 is TGTGCCATCAGTGAGTCCAATTTGGGACAGGGACGCGGCTACACCTTC. Encoded protein: CAISESNLGQGRGYTF. This chain uses TRBV10-3 with TRBJ1-2, with TRBD1 matching over 9 bases. With 0 bases clipped from V and 8 bases from J, the junction kept 10 bases outside the gene matches. The germline V gene encodes CDR1 ENHRY and CDR2 SYGVKD. The CDR3 has 16 residues.

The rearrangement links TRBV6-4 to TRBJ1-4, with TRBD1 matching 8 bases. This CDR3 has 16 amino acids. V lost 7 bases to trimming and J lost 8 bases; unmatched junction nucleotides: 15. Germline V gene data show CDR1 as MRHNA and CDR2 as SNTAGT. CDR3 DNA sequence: TGTGCCAGCAAAACAGGACAGGGCCCGGGTCCCGAAAAACTGTTTTTT. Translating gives CASKTGQGPGPEKLFF.

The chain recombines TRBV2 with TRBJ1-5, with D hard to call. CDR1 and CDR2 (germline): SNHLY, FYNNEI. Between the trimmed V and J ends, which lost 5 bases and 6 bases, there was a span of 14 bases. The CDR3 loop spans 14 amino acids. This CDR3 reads CASSSRQSSQPQHF. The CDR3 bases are TGTGCCAGCAGTTCGAGACAATCCAGTCAGCCCCAGCATTTT.

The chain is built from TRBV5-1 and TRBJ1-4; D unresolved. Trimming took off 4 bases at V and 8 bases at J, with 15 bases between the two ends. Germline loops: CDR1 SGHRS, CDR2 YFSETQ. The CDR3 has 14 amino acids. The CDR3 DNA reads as TGCGCCAGCAGCCCTGGATTGGATGGCGAAAAACTGTTTTTT. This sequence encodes CASSPGLDGEKLFF. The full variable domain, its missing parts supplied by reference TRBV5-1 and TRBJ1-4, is KAGVTQTPRYLIKTRGQQVTLSCSPISGHRSVSWYQQTPGQGLQFLFEYFSETQRNKGNFPGRFSGRQFSNSRSEMNVSTLELGDSALYLCASSPGLDGEKLFFGSGTQLSVL.

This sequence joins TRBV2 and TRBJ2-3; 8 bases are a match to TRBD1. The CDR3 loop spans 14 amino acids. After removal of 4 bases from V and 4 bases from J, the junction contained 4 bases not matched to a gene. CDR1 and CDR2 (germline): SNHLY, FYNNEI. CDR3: CASSGTGSPDTQYF. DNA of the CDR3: TGTGCCAGCAGTGGGACAGGGAGCCCAGATACGCAGTATTTT. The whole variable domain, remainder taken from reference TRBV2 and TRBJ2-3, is EPEVTQTPSHQVTQMGQEVILRCVPISNHLYFYWYRQILGQKVEFLVSFYNNEISEKSEIFDDQFSVERPDGSNFTLKIRSTKLEDSAMYFCASSGTGSPDTQYFGPGTRLTVL.

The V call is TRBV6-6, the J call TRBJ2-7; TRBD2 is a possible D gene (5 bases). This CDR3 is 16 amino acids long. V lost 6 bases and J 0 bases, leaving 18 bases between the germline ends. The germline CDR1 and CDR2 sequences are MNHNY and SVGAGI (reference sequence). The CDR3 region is CASSFLPDSPSYEQYF. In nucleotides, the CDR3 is TGTGCCAGCAGCTTCCTCCCGGACTCGCCCTCCTACGAGCAGTACTTC.

The CDR3 DNA follows: TGTGCCAGCAGTTACTGTCTAGCGGGCTGTGAGCAGTTCTTC. The encoded protein is CASSYCLAGCEQFF. This sequence joins TRBV6-6 and TRBJ2-1; 8 bases line up with TRBD2. Germline loops: CDR1 MNHNY, CDR2 SVGAGI (reference sequence). With 1 base clipped from V and 9 bases from J, the junction kept 5 bases outside the gene matches. The CDR3 length is 14 residues.